These T cell receptor beta chains were read from a single sample in a study of cytomegalovirus exposure and HLA in healthy donors. Repertoires were generated with immunoSEQ multiplex PCR, while TCRdb's copy carries only in-frame clones and drops some. Of 60,000 to 85,000 clones listed, around 78% are singletons. Material: PBMCs. The receptors shown here come from a man aged 40-50 years in good health and CMV-seronegative. CDR3s include the opening cysteine and the closing phenylalanine or tryptophan. D genes are given only for firm matches. Clone size, where shown, is once, few, many, or a class for clones that have expanded.

J: TRBJ1-5
size: -
D: -
V: TRBV5-5
CDR3: CASSLRGDQPQHF
DNA: TGTGCCAGCAGCTTAAGAGGAGATCAGCCCCAGCATTTT

J: TRBJ2-1
size: -
D: -
V: TRBV7-8
CDR3: CASSSLYSGYNEQFF
DNA: TGTGCCAGCAGCTCTCTGTATAGCGGATACAATGAGCAGTTCTTC

J: TRBJ2-2
size: -
D: TRBD2
V: TRBV28
CDR3: CASSPGGANTGELFF
DNA: TGTGCCAGCAGTCCCGGGGGGGCGAACACCGGGGAGCTGTTTTTT

J: TRBJ2-1
size: -
D: -
V: TRBV6-5
CDR3: CASSYREPTSRYEQFF
DNA: TGTGCCAGCAGTTACAGAGAACCGACTAGTCGGTATGAGCAGTTCTTC

J: TRBJ2-7
size: -
D: TRBD2
V: TRBV7-8
CDR3: CASSLGVAGGRDEQYF
DNA: TGTGCCAGCAGCTTAGGCGTCGCGGGAGGGCGCGACGAGCAGTACTTC

J: TRBJ2-1
size: -
D: -
V: TRBV10-3
CDR3: CAISDTSSSNEQFF
DNA: TGTGCCATCAGTGATACTAGCAGCTCCAATGAGCAGTTCTTC

J: TRBJ2-2
size: -
D: -
V: TRBV21-1
CDR3: CASSKSTSRYTGTVYTGELFF
DNA: TGTGCCAGCAGCAAAAGCACGTCTCGATACACCGGGACAGTATACACCGGGGAGCTGTTTTTT

J: TRBJ2-7
size: -
D: -
V: TRBV27
CDR3: CASRAPGSYEQYF
DNA: TGTGCCAGCAGGGCACCGGGCTCCTACGAGCAGTACTTC

J: TRBJ2-6
size: -
D: -
V: TRBV12-5
CDR3: CASDGPGANVLTF
DNA: TGTGCTAGCGATGGGCCCGGGGCCAACGTCCTGACTTTC

J: TRBJ1-5
size: once
D: -
V: TRBV28
CDR3: CASSPGWRQAQRVRNQPQHF
DNA: TGTGCCAGCAGTCCCGGATGGAGACAGGCCCAAAGGGTGCGCAATCAGCCCCAGCATTTT

J: TRBJ2-5
size: -
D: -
V: TRBV29-1
CDR3: CSVVLRETQYF
DNA: TGCAGCGTTGTATTGAGGGAGACCCAGTACTTC

J: TRBJ2-4
size: -
D: -
V: TRBV28
CDR3: CASSPGLAGKGDF
DNA: TGTGCCAGCAGCCCCGGTCTAGCCGGGAAGGGGGACTTC

J: TRBJ2-7
size: -
D: TRBD2
V: TRBV11-2
CDR3: CASSLVAGAGYEQYF
DNA: TGTGCCAGCAGCTTAGTTGCGGGAGCGGGGTACGAGCAGTACTTC

J: TRBJ2-1
size: -
D: -
V: TRBV1
CDR3: CTSSQKTSGRDNEQFF
DNA: TGCACCAGCAGCCAAAAAACTAGCGGGAGGGACAATGAGCAGTTCTTC

J: TRBJ2-5
size: -
D: -
V: TRBV15
CDR3: CATSRDVTGRETQYF
DNA: TGTGCCACCAGCAGAGATGTAACAGGGCGGGAGACCCAGTACTTC

J: TRBJ2-4
size: few
D: TRBD2
V: TRBV5-4
CDR3: CASSLAGGRAIPGNIQYF
DNA: TGTGCCAGCAGCTTGGCAGGCGGGAGGGCCATCCCCGGGAACATTCAGTACTTC

J: TRBJ1-1
size: -
D: TRBD1
V: TRBV5-4
CDR3: CASSSPPGQGDTEAFF
DNA: TGTGCCAGCAGCTCTCCACCGGGACAGGGAGACACTGAAGCTTTCTTT

J: TRBJ1-1
size: -
D: TRBD1
V: TRBV18
CDR3: CASRTGAQNTEAFF
DNA: TGTGCCAGCCGAACAGGGGCGCAGAACACTGAAGCTTTCTTT

J: TRBJ2-5
size: -
D: TRBD1
V: TRBV19
CDR3: CASSIGTGNFRETQYF
DNA: TGTGCCAGTAGTATAGGGACAGGGAACTTTAGGGAGACCCAGTACTTC

J: TRBJ1-1
size: few
D: -
V: TRBV30
CDR3: CAWSGGLTNTEAFF
DNA: TGTGCCTGGAGTGGGGGACTCACGAACACTGAAGCTTTCTTT

J: TRBJ2-7
size: -
D: TRBD2
V: TRBV5-1
CDR3: CASSSGLAGVDEQYF
DNA: TGCGCCAGCAGCTCTGGACTAGCGGGAGTTGATGAGCAGTACTTC

J: TRBJ2-1
size: -
D: TRBD1
V: TRBV29-1
CDR3: CSALGTGHNEQFF
DNA: TGCAGCGCGCTCGGGACAGGACACAATGAGCAGTTCTTC

J: TRBJ2-7
size: -
D: TRBD1
V: TRBV6-5
CDR3: CASSPPGQGVYEQYF
DNA: TGTGCCAGCAGTCCCCCGGGACAGGGTGTTTACGAGCAGTACTTC

J: TRBJ2-4
size: -
D: TRBD1
V: TRBV9
CDR3: CASSQRDRGLAKNIQYF
DNA: TGTGCCAGCAGCCAACGGGACAGGGGATTAGCCAAAAACATTCAGTACTTC

J: TRBJ1-2
size: -
D: -
V: TRBV11-2
CDR3: CASSLQGNYGYTF
DNA: TGTGCCAGCAGCTTACAGGGGAACTATGGCTACACCTTC